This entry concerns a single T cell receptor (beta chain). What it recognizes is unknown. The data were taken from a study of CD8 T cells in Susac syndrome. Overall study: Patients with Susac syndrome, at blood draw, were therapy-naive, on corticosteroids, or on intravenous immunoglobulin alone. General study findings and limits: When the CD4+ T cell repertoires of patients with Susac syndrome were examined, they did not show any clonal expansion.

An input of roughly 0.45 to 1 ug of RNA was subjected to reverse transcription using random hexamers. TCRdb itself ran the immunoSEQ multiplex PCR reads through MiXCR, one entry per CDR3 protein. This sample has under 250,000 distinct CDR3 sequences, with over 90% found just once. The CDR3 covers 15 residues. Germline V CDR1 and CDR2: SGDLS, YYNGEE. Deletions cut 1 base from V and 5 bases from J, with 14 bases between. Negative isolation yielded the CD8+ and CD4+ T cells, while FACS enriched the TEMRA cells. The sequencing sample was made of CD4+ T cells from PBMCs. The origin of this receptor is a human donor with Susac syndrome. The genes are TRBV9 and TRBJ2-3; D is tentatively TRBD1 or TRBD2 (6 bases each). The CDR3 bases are TGTGCCAGCAGCGTATCTGGGGGGCTGGGAGATACGCAGTATTTT. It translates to CASSVSGGLGDTQYF.